The 18 T cell receptor beta chains below all came from one sample that was sequenced in a study of CD8 T cells in ankylosing spondylitis (TCRdb year 2017). Here is what the overall study found, with its caveats: A TCR beta motif made up of seven or eight highly homologous amino acid variants appeared to be characteristic of blood from ankylosing spondylitis patients.

Libraries were constructed by 5' RACE. TCRdb names Illumina HiSeq 2500 as the instrument used. TCRdb passed the public sequencing reads through fastp at Q25 and MiXCR, retaining productive beta sequences. Each CDR3 protein gets just one entry, which takes the most common genes and DNA from the rows behind it. Recorded for this sample are 700,000 to 850,000 distinct CDR3 sequences; roughly 10% of them occurred a single time. The leading ten clones occupy roughly 0.51% of the sample. These receptors' antigens are unknown. Sequences were obtained from blood, either unsorted or a sorted T cell fraction (not recorded which). Every receptor here comes from a male donor with ankylosing spondylitis.

The gene calls are TRBV9 and TRBJ2-1, with 8 positions matching TRBD2. The J segment lost 5 bases and the V segment lost 2 bases, leaving 0 bases of the junction unmatched. The CDR3 totals 13 residues. CDR1 is SGDLS, CDR2 YYNGEE, per germline. The CDR3: CASSVGLDNEQFF. The CDR3 bases are TGTGCCAGCAGCGTGGGACTAGACAATGAGCAGTTCTTC.

This clonotype has at least ten counts. The chain employs TRBV6-6 and TRBJ2-2, with D possibly TRBD2 on 7 matching bases. This CDR3 comprises 16 residues. V lost 7 bases to trimming and J lost 4 bases, with 19 bases between them. Germline CDR1 reads MNHNY; CDR2 reads SVGAGI (reference sequence). The CDR3 DNA is TGTGCCAGCACCACGGGGGCGGGAGTGAGCACCGGGGAGCTGTTTTTT. This gives the protein CASTTGAGVSTGELFF.

The V gene is TRBV4-2, the J gene TRBJ1-5; the D is unclear. The CDR3 has 15 residues. With 0 bases removed from V and 6 bases from J, the gap between germline ends came to 12 bases. Looked up from germline, CDR1 is LGHNA and CDR2 is YNFKEQ. The CDR3 bases are TGTGCCAGCAGCCAAGAGGGCGGGGTTAGTCAGCCCCAGCATTTT. Its protein is CASSQEGGVSQPQHF.

Many counts were recorded for this clonotype. This chain connects TRBV20-1 to TRBJ2-5; the match to TRBD1 covers 12 bases. Germline assignment: CDR1 DFQATT and CDR2 SNEGSKA (reference sequence). V was clipped by 3 bases and J by 7 bases; unmatched bases: 12. CDR3 length: 16 residues. For the CDR3, the DNA is TGCAGTGCTAGGTTTCCGGGACAGGGGGCTCGCGGGACCCAGTACTTC. Translated, it gives CSARFPGQGARGTQYF.

The chain carries TRBV7-8 and TRBJ2-5, with D unresolved. CDR3 length: 14 amino acids. V was pared by 2 bases and J by 3 bases, with 10 bases between. CDR1 SGHVS and CDR2 FQNEAQ come from the germline V gene. The CDR3 reads CASSLSGDEETQYF. The DNA of the CDR3 is TGTGCCAGCAGCTTATCTGGAGACGAAGAGACCCAGTACTTC.

This clonotype was seen a few times. The chain is built from TRBV7-9 and TRBJ2-2; D gene uncertain. Germline CDR1 SEHNR, CDR2 FQNEAQ (reference sequence). Trimming cost V 5 bases and J 5 bases, with 6 bases left between them. The CDR3 loop spans 12 amino acids. The CDR3 region has the DNA TGTGCCAGCAGCACGACTACCGGGGAGCTGTTTTTT. Translating gives CASSTTTGELFF.

This clonotype was found a few times. The J gene is TRBJ2-1, the V gene TRBV9; D ambiguous. V gave up 4 bases and J gave up 2 bases, with 13 bases separating them. Germline V gene sequence: CDR1 SGDLS, CDR2 YYNGEE. The CDR3 consists of 15 residues. CDR3 loop: CASSSRQAPYNEQFF. Written as DNA, the CDR3 is TGTGCCAGCAGCTCTCGGCAGGCCCCCTACAATGAGCAGTTCTTC.

Turning to this clonotype: One end of the junction varies from germline; a read error may be responsible. The V call is TRBV15, the J call TRBJ1-2; tentatively, D is TRBD1 (5 bases). Looked up from germline, CDR1 is LNHNV and CDR2 is YYDKDF (reference sequence). The CDR3 sequence is 13 residues long. CDR3 bases: TGTGCCACCAGCAGAGACAGGGAAACTTCACCCCTCTTC. Residues: CATSRDRETSPLF.

The genes are TRBV4-3 and TRBJ1-6, with D possibly matching TRBD1 (6 bases). The CDR3 loop spans 14 amino acids. CDR1 is LGHNA and CDR2 is YSLEER in the germline V gene. V was cut by 3 bases and J by 6 bases, with 9 bases left in between. CDR3: CASSQAGANSPLHF. The CDR3 DNA reads TGCGCCAGCAGCCAGGCGGGGGCTAATTCACCCCTCCACTTT.

Ten or more counts support this clonotype. The chain employs TRBV10-3 and TRBJ1-3; D is ambiguous. The CDR3 extends over 15 amino acids. Trimming left V 5 bases short and J 0 bases short, with 11 bases between. Per the germline V gene, CDR1 is ENHRY and CDR2 is SYGVKD. The CDR3 nucleotides are TGTGCCATCAGTCCTGGCAGAGGCTCTGGAAACACCATATATTTT. This codes for CAISPGRGSGNTIYF.

This clonotype has just a few counts. The V gene is TRBV9, the J gene TRBJ2-5; 11 nucleotides line up with TRBD2. J was trimmed by 3 bases and V by 4 bases; bases with no gene match: 8. Germline-derived CDR1 and CDR2 are SGDLS and YYNGEE. This CDR3 has 16 residues. The CDR3 coding sequence is TGTGCCAGCAGCCCTGGAACTAGCGGGGGAGAAGAGACCCAGTACTTC. This gives the protein CASSPGTSGGEETQYF.

In this sample, this clonotype turned up a few times. The chain couples TRBV6-2 or TRBV6-3 to TRBJ2-1; D ambiguous. Trimming left V 1 base short and J 10 bases short, with 8 bases between. Germline CDR1 MNHEY, CDR2 SVGEGT. CDR3 length equals 12 residues. The CDR3 bases are TGTGCCAGCAGTTACTACGTCGGAGAGCAGTTCTTC. This codes for CASSYYVGEQFF.

This clonotype was found a few times. V is TRBV4-1 and J is TRBJ1-3; D is ambiguous. The CDR3 has 16 residues. Trimming took off 3 bases at V and 2 bases at J, with 14 bases between the two ends. Germline loops: CDR1 MGHRA, CDR2 YSYEKL. The CDR3 here is CASSHPPRSPGNTIYF. The CDR3 DNA follows: TGCGCCAGCAGCCACCCCCCCCGGTCACCTGGAAACACCATATATTTT.

The chain carries TRBV18 and TRBJ2-1; 13 bases are a match to TRBD2. The V and J ends lost 3 bases and 1 base, in that order; junction bases with no gene match: 6. The CDR3 length is 18 residues. CDR1 KGHSH and CDR2 LQKENI come from the germline V gene. The CDR3 spells CASSPRRTSGSSYNEQFF. The CDR3 DNA sequence: TGTGCCAGCTCACCCCGTCGGACTAGCGGGAGTTCCTACAATGAGCAGTTCTTC.

This clonotype showed up many times. The rearrangement joins TRBV10-3 to TRBJ1-5; maybe TRBD1 (6 bases). The CDR3 has 15 amino acids. V was shortened by 0 bases and J by 4 bases, with 10 bases between the two germline ends. Germline CDR1 is ENHRY and CDR2 is SYGVKD. CDR3 in amino acids: CAISESKQGNQPQHF. CDR3 nucleotide sequence: TGTGCCATCAGTGAGTCGAAACAGGGAAATCAGCCCCAGCATTTT.

This clonotype was recorded many times. The chain links TRBV29-1 to TRBJ2-5; no clear D gene. The CDR3 spans 10 residues. The ends were cut back, 4 bases at V and 4 bases at J, with 4 bases in the middle. CDR1 and CDR2 (germline): SQVTM, ANQGSEA. CDR3 DNA sequence: TGCAGCGTTGCTTCAGAGACCCAGTACTTC. As protein: CSVASETQYF.

This clonotype was seen repeatedly, ten times or more. This chain links TRBV7-2 with TRBJ1-2; no reliable D call. Per germline, CDR1 SGHTA and CDR2 FQGNSA. This CDR3 contains 12 residues. With 2 bases removed from V and 7 bases from J, the gap between germline ends came to 8 bases. The CDR3 is CASSLRIGGYTF. In nucleotides, the CDR3 is TGTGCCAGCAGCTTACGCATCGGTGGCTACACCTTC.

This clonotype came up a few times. The chain has TRBV5-1 and TRBJ2-7, with 10 bases aligning to TRBD2. Germline V gene sequence: CDR1 SGHRS, CDR2 YFSETQ. This CDR3 is 15 amino acids long. Trimming at V came to 0 bases and at J to 5 bases, leaving 5 bases not matched to a gene. The CDR3: CASSLAPAGGNEQYF. CDR3 DNA: TGCGCCAGCAGCTTGGCTCCAGCGGGAGGGAACGAGCAGTACTTC.